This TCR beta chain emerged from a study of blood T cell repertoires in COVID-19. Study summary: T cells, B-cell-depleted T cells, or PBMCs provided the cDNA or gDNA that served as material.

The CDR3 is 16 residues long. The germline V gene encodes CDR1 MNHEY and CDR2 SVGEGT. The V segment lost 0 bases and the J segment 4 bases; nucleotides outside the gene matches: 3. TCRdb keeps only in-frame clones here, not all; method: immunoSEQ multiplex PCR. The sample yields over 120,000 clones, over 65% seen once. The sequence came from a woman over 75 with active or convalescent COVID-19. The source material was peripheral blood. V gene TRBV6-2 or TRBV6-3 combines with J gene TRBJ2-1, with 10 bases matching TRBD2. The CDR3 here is CASSYSIAGGYNEQFF. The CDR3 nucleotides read TGTGCCAGCAGTTACTCGATAGCGGGGGGATACAATGAGCAGTTCTTC.